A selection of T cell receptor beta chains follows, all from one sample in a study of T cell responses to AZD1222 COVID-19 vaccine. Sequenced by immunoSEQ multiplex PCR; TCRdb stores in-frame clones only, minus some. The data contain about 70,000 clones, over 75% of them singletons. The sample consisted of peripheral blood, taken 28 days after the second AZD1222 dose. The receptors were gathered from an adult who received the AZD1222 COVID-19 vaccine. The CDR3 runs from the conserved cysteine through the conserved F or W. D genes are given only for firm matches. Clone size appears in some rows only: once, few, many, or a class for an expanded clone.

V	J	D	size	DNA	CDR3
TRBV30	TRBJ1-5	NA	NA	TGTGCCTGGAACAGGGAAAGCAATCAGCCCCAGCATTTT	CAWNRESNQPQHF
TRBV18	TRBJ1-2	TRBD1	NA	TGTGCCAGCTCACCCCAAACAGGGACAGGGGATGGCTACACCTTC	CASSPQTGTGDGYTF
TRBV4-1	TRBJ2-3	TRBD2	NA	TGCGCCAGCAGCCAAGCGGCGGGGGGGTGGAGAGATACGCAGTATTTT	CASSQAAGGWRDTQYF
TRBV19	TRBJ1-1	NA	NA	TGTGCCTCTAGCACGACCACTGAAGCTTTCTTT	CASSTTTEAFF
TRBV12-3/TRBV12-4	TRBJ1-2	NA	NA	TGTGCCAGCAGTGACACATCTGAGGATGGCTACACCTTC	CASSDTSEDGYTF
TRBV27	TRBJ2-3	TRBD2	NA	TGTGCCAGCAGTTCACTGACTAGCGGGGGGAGAGCAGATACGCAGTATTTT	CASSSLTSGGRADTQYF
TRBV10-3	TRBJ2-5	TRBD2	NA	TGTGCCATCAGGCCGGGACTAGCGGGAGCGTCGGAGACCCAGTACTTC	CAIRPGLAGASETQYF
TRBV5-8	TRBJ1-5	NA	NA	TGTGCCAGCAGCCGTGCATCCGCTCAGCCCCAGCATTTT	CASSRASAQPQHF
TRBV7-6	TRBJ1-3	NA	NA	TGTGCCAGCGGTAAAGGGGGGTTCTCTGGAAACACCATATATTTT	CASGKGGFSGNTIYF
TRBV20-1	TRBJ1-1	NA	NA	TGCAGTGCTAGGGTGGTAACTGAAGCTTTCTTT	CSARVVTEAFF
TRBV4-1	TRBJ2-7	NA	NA	TGCGCCTCAGGAGAAGTACGGGACGAGCAGTACTTC	CASGEVRDEQYF
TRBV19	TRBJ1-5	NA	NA	TGTGCCAGTAGTACGCCCCGGGACTCCTCCGAAGGGAATCAGCCCCAGCATTTT	CASSTPRDSSEGNQPQHF
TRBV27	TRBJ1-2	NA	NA	TGTGCCAGCAGTTTCTCCCAAAACCAGGGGAACAATGGCTACACCTTC	CASSFSQNQGNNGYTF
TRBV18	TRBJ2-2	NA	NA	TGTGCCAGCTCACCCGGACACTTAAACACCGGGGAGCTGTTTTTT	CASSPGHLNTGELFF
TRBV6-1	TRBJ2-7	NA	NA	TGTGCCAGCAGTGAGAGGGAGGACGAGCAGTACTTC	CASSEREDEQYF
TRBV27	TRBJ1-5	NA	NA	TGTGCCAGCAGTTTATATGGGAGACTTCAGCCCCAGCATTTT	CASSLYGRLQPQHF
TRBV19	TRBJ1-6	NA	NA	TGTGCCAGTACCCGACGGGGTACGGCCCTCCACTTT	CASTRRGTALHF
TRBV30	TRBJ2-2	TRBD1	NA	TGTGCCTGGGCACAGGGGACCGGGGAGCTGTTTTTT	CAWAQGTGELFF
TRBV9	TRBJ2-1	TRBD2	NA	TGTGCCAGCAGCGCGAGACTAGCGGAAGTCTACAATGAGCAGTTCTTC	CASSARLAEVYNEQFF
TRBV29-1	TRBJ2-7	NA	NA	TGCAGCGGGCCGGGACCGCTACCTCACGAGCAGTACTTC	CSGPGPLPHEQYF
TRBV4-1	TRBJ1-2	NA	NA	TGCGCCAGCAGCCCAATAGGGGGAAAAAAGGATGGCTACACCTTC	CASSPIGGKKDGYTF
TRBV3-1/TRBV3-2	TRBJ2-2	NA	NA	TGTGCCAGCAGCATTGGGACCAAAGGGGGGGAGCTGTTTTTT	CASSIGTKGGELFF
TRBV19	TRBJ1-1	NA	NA	TGTGCCACCCGCCCCGATTGGGGCACTGAAGCTTTCTTT	CATRPDWGTEAFF
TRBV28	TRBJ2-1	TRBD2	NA	TGTGCCAGCAGCCGGGCGGGGGGCTCCTACAATGAGCAGTTCTTC	CASSRAGGSYNEQFF
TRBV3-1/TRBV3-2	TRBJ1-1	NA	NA	TGTGCCAGCAGCCAACGGGCTGAAGCTTTCTTT	CASSQRAEAFF
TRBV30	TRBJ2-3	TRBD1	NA	TGTGCCTGGAGTGGTCCAGGGGGCGCGGGCACAGATACGCAGTATTTT	CAWSGPGGAGTDTQYF
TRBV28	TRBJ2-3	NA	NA	TGTGCCAGCAGTTTTGTGCAAGGGCGCACAGATACGCAGTATTTT	CASSFVQGRTDTQYF
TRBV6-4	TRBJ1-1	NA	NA	TGTGCCAGCAGTGACCCCAGTGGGGTGAACACTGAAGCTTTCTTT	CASSDPSGVNTEAFF
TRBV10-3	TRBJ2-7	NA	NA	TGTGCCATCAGTGCGAATTTAAGGACGGAGAGCTCCTACGAGCAGTACTTC	CAISANLRTESSYEQYF
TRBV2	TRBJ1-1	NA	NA	TGTGCCAGCAGGGGGGTGAACACTGAAGCTTTCTTT	CASRGVNTEAFF
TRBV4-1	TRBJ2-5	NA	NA	TGCGCCAGCAGCCAAGTAGGGGCGAGGGTTTCGGAGACCCAGTACTTC	CASSQVGARVSETQYF
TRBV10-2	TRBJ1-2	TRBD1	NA	TGCGCCAGCAGTGAGGACAGGGGGAACTATGGCTACACCTTC	CASSEDRGNYGYTF
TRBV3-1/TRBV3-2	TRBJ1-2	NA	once	TGTGCCAGCACCAAAGGGGGGGGGCCCGGCTACACCTTC	CASTKGGGPGYTF
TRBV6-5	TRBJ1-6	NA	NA	TGTGCCAGCAGTCCCGGACAAAAAAATTCACCCCTCCACTTT	CASSPGQKNSPLHF
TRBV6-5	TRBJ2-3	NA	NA	TGTGCCAGCAGGAGAGGAGGCACAGATACGCAGTATTTT	CASRRGGTDTQYF
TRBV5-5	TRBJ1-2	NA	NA	TGTGCCAGCAGCTTGTCGGGGGGGGCTGACTATGGCTACACCTTC	CASSLSGGADYGYTF
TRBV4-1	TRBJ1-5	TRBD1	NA	TGCGCCAGCAGCCAAGACCCGGACAGGGGTCAGCCCCAGCATTTT	CASSQDPDRGQPQHF
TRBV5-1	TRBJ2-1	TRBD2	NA	TGCGCCAGCAGCAGCCCCGGGACTAGCGAGAACAATGAGCAGTTCTTC	CASSSPGTSENNEQFF
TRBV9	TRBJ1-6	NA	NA	TGTGCCAGCAGCAGACAGTCCATGGATTCACCCCTCCACTTT	CASSRQSMDSPLHF
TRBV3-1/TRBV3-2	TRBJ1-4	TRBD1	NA	TGTGCCAGCAGCCAAGAAGGGACAGCCAATGAAAAACTGTTTTTT	CASSQEGTANEKLFF
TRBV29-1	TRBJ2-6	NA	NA	TGCAGCGTTGAAAACCCCCGGACAGTCTCCTCTGGGGCCAACGTCCTGACTTTC	CSVENPRTVSSGANVLTF